This TCR beta chain was sequenced in a study of blood T cell repertoires in COVID-19. About the study: Sites across the United States, Italy and Spain contributed samples from acute and convalescent COVID-19. From T cells, B-cell-depleted T cells, or PBMCs came the material, which was cDNA or gDNA.

This CDR3 contains 13 residues. CDR1 LNHDA and CDR2 SQIVND come from the germline V gene (reference sequence). V was clipped by 2 bases and J by 5 bases, with 9 bases between them. Authors' analysis steps: Cell counts per sample came from amplifying reference gene primers. Generated by immunoSEQ multiplex PCR, the TCRdb table keeps only in-frame clones and is missing some. That table gives V, J and clone size, and the DNA gave D and trimming. The sample shows about 220,000 clones, less than 90% of them seen only once. The chain combines TRBV19 with TRBJ1-1; D is unclear. The receptor's source is a woman aged 55-70 years who had recovered from COVID-19. Sequenced input: peripheral blood. The CDR3 bases are TGTGCCAGTAGTATAAGGAGAGGGACTGAAGCTTTCTTT. It encodes CASSIRRGTEAFF. Combining the CDR3 with reference TRBV19 and TRBJ1-1 gives the whole variable domain DGGITQSPKYLFRKEGQNVTLSCEQNLNHDAMYWYRQDPGQGLRLIYYSQIVNDFQKGDIAEGYSVSREKKESFPLTVTSAQKNPTAFYLCASSIRRGTEAFFGQGTRLTVV.